Shown below are 29 T cell receptor beta chains from a single sample sequenced in a study of tumor and adjacent non-tumor tissue in lung cancer. The template was RNA from unsorted bulk tissue. The library came from three nested PCR rounds adapted from ARM-PCR protocols. TCRdb reprocessed the multiplex PCR reads with MiXCR, giving one entry per CDR3 protein. The table shows over 110,000 distinct CDR3 sequences, with around 66% occurring only once. The sample taken for sequencing was lung tumor tissue. Receptor source: a man aged 55 to 70 with small cell lung cancer.

For this clonotype: Germline is not matched at one junction end, which may reflect a read error. The chain uses TRBV6-1 and TRBJ2-7; 8 nucleotides agree with TRBD2. Germline CDR1 reads MNHNS; CDR2 reads SASEGT. CDR3 length: 15 residues. In DNA, the CDR3 is TGTGCCAGCAGTGAAGCACGGAGCGGGAGACGCGAGCACTACTTC. It specifies CASSEARSGRREHYF.

This clonotype was detected once. The junction does not match germline at one end; this may be a read error. In DNA form, the CDR3 reads TGCAATGCTAGAGCCGCTGGTTTTTCACCCCTCCACTTT. Translation: CNARAAGFSPLHF. The chain has TRBV20-1 and TRBJ1-6; D ambiguous. The CDR3 has 13 amino acids. Germline values: CDR1 DFQATT, CDR2 SNEGSKA (reference sequence).

This clonotype was counted a few times. Just one base apart from a much larger clone, this may be a read error. The CDR3 DNA is TGTGCCAGCAGTGTATGGGGATCCCAAGAGACCCAGTACTTC. Translated, it gives CASSVWGSQETQYF. The chain has TRBV6-1 and TRBJ2-5; D is undetermined. V gave up 4 bases and J gave up 1 base, with 10 bases separating them. This CDR3 has 14 residues. In germline, CDR1 is MNHNS, CDR2 SASEGT.

The rearrangement uses TRBV24-1 and TRBJ1-3; the D is unclear. Germline V gene sequence: CDR1 KGHDR, CDR2 SFDVKD. There are 16 residues in the CDR3. V gave up 4 bases and J gave up 0 bases, with 12 bases separating them. The CDR3 region has the DNA TGTGCCACCAGTGAGCGGGTGACGTTCTCTGGAAACACCATATATTTT. Protein sequence: CATSERVTFSGNTIYF.

This clonotype has just one count. The chain joins TRBV20-1 to TRBJ2-5, with TRBD2 matching over 9 bases. The CDR3 is 13 residues long. Trimming cost V 6 bases and J 4 bases; bases outside gene matches: 6. Germline V gene data show CDR1 as DFQATT and CDR2 as SNEGSKA (reference sequence). Here the CDR3 DNA reads TGCAGTGCCCCAGGGACTAGCCTAGAGACCCAGTACTTC. It encodes CSAPGTSLETQYF.

The chain carries TRBV6-6 and TRBJ2-7; the D gene could be TRBD1 or TRBD2 (5 bases each). CDR1 MNHNY and CDR2 SVGAGI come from the germline V gene (reference sequence). CDR3 length equals 13 residues. Trimming removed 1 base from V and 3 bases from J, with 7 bases in between. CDR3 region: CASSYWDGYEQYF. The DNA of the CDR3 is TGTGCCAGCAGTTACTGGGACGGCTACGAGCAGTACTTC.

Note on this clonotype: At one end, the junction sequence differs from germline, possibly due to a read error. The genes are TRBV10-3 and TRBJ2-1; 9 bases are a match to TRBD2. CDR1 is ENHRY and CDR2 is SYGVKD in the germline V gene. The CDR3 is made up of 16 amino acids. The CDR3 loop is CTISAPPGLAFNEQFF. Here the CDR3 DNA reads TGTACCATCAGCGCCCCACCGGGACTAGCTTTCAATGAGCAGTTCTTC.

A remark on this clonotype: A much larger clone differs from this one at a single base, so this may be a read error. The chain uses TRBV5-1 and TRBJ2-3; D perhaps matches TRBD1 (5 bases). Germline V lookup: CDR1 SGHRS, CDR2 YFSETQ. The CDR3 contains 14 residues. The CDR3 DNA follows: TGCGCCAGCAGCTTGGACGACAGCACAGATACGCAGTTTTTT. Protein product: CASSLDDSTDTQFF. The full variable domain, rest sourced from reference TRBV5-1 and TRBJ2-3, is KAGVTQTPRYLIKTRGQQVTLSCSPISGHRSVSWYQQTPGQGLQFLFEYFSETQRNKGNFPGRFSGRQFSNSRSEMNVSTLELGDSALYLCASSLDDSTDTQFFGPGTRLTVL.

As concerns this clonotype: A much bigger clone sits one base away, suggesting this may be a read error. The CDR3 DNA reads as TGTGCCAGCAGTGACGCAGGGAGGGCCAGAGATACGCAGTATTTT. This gives the protein CASSDAGRARDTQYF. The chain combines TRBV28 with TRBJ2-3; 7 positions match TRBD2. Germline V gene data show CDR1 as MDHEN and CDR2 as SYDVKM. This CDR3 contains 15 residues. Trimming removed 5 bases from V and 5 bases from J; junction bases left unmatched: 10. The entire variable domain, with the rest obtained from reference TRBV28 and TRBJ2-3, is as follows: DVKVTQSSRYLVKRTGEKVFLECVQDMDHENMFWYRQDPGLGLRLIYFSYDVKMKEKGDIPEGYSVSREKKERFSLILESASTNQTSMYLCASSDAGRARDTQYFGPGTRLTVL.

The table lists this clonotype with many counts. CDR3 residues: CSATQVTGPSTDTQYF. The CDR3 DNA follows: TGCAGTGCAACCCAGGTGACAGGGCCAAGCACAGATACGCAGTATTTT. This chain connects TRBV20-1 to TRBJ2-3; 7 nucleotides line up with TRBD1. Trimming removed 6 bases from V and 0 bases from J; junction bases left unmatched: 12. Germline V lookup: CDR1 DFQATT, CDR2 SNEGSKA (reference sequence). This CDR3 comprises 16 residues.

Only a few counts were recorded for this clonotype. At one end, the junction sequence differs from germline, possibly due to a read error. V is TRBV11-2 and J is TRBJ1-5; no clear D gene. CDR1 is SGHAT, CDR2 FQNNGV, per germline. CDR3 length: 14 amino acids. The CDR3: CASNLLSGDQPQHF. The CDR3 coding sequence is TGTGCCAGCAACTTACTTTCCGGAGATCAGCCCCAGCACTTT.

As to this clonotype: This clone may be a read error of a much larger clone one base away. V is TRBV14 and J is TRBJ2-7, with D unresolved. The CDR3 spans 12 residues. From germline, CDR1 is SGHDN and CDR2 FVKESK. The CDR3 reads CVSSPDFYEQYF. Written as DNA, the CDR3 is TGTGTCAGCAGCCCTGACTTCTACGAGCAGTACTTC.

This clonotype was seen only once. The limits of the CDR3 on the DNA are not certain, so only TCRdb's listed CDR3 is given. V is TRBV24-1 and J is TRBJ2-2; the tabulated D call, TRBD2, remains unverified against the DNA. The CDR3 is 14 residues long, counting both termini. Germline loops: CDR1 KGHDR, CDR2 SFDVKD. The chain's CDR3 is CAIPGLLTPGSCFF.

In regard to this clonotype: A single base separates this from a much larger clone, so it may be a read error. The J gene is TRBJ2-7, the V gene TRBV6-6; D may be TRBD1 (6 bases). This CDR3 has 15 residues. Per the germline V gene, CDR1 is MNHNY and CDR2 is SVGAGI (reference sequence). The CDR3 region has the DNA TGTTCCAGCAGTTACCCGTCCGGGACAATCTACGAGCAGTACTTC. Its protein is CSSSYPSGTIYEQYF.

The genes are TRBV28 and TRBJ2-7; 12 nucleotides align to TRBD2. V trimming: 6 bases; J trimming: 0 bases; junction bases outside the gene matches: 9. Germline CDR1 is MDHEN and CDR2 is SYDVKM. CDR3 length: 17 residues. CDR3 amino acids: CASSQLAGGSISYEQYF. DNA of the CDR3: TGTGCCAGCAGCCAGCTAGCGGGAGGGTCCATCTCCTACGAGCAGTACTTC.

This clonotype has only a few counts. The chain joins TRBV6-2 or TRBV6-3 to TRBJ2-2; possibly TRBD2 for D (6 bases). V was cut by 7 bases and J by 5 bases, with 20 bases left in between. Germline V lookup: CDR1 MNHEY, CDR2 SVGEGT. The CDR3 spans 16 residues. The CDR3 DNA sequence: TGTGCCAGCACCCGGGGACTTAACGGGTTTACCGGGGAGCTGTTTTTT. Translated, it gives CASTRGLNGFTGELFF.

The rearrangement uses TRBV20-1 and TRBJ2-1; the match to TRBD2 covers 9 bases. The CDR3 extends over 15 amino acids. Germline V gene lookup returns CDR1 DFQATT and CDR2 SNEGSKA (reference sequence). The CDR3 spells CNAEGVAGEYNEQFF. As DNA, the CDR3 is TGCAATGCGGAAGGGGTAGCGGGAGAGTACAATGAGCAGTTCTTC.

The J gene is TRBJ2-1, the V gene TRBV11-2; D is uncertain. Trimming took off 8 bases at V and 0 bases at J, with 14 bases between the two ends. This CDR3 spans 15 amino acids. The germline V gene has CDR1 SGHAT and CDR2 FQNNGV. The CDR3 DNA is TGTGCCAGCGGTTCAGTGGTTGGCTCCTACAATGAGCAGTTCTTC. Its protein product is CASGSVVGSYNEQFF.

Note on this clonotype: The junction departs from the called germline gene at one end, perhaps through a read error. The chain couples TRBV11-2 to TRBJ2-1, with 7 bases aligning to TRBD2. Germline V CDR1 and CDR2: SGHAT, FQNNGV. CDR3 size: 15 residues. In DNA, the CDR3 is TGTGCCAGCAACTCCACGGGAGGATTTTTCAATGAGGAGTTCTTC. Protein: CASNSTGGFFNEEFF.

With respect to this clonotype: This may stem from a read error, because a much larger clone lies one nucleotide away. J is TRBJ2-1 and V is TRBV20-1; the D is unclear. The CDR3 spans 11 residues. Germline V gene data show CDR1 as DFQATT and CDR2 as SNEGSKA (reference sequence). The CDR3 region has the DNA TGCAGTGCTAGAAACTACTATGAGCAGTTCTTC. Its translation is CSARNYYEQFF.

This clonotype was picked up a small number of times. The rearrangement links TRBV10-1 to TRBJ1-2; a weak D match, TRBD1 (5 bases). CDR1 is WNHNN, CDR2 SYGVQD, per germline (reference sequence). The CDR3 covers 13 residues. Trimming took 3 bases from V and 5 from J, leaving 10 bases between them. This CDR3 is CASSDSAGYGYTF. For the CDR3, the DNA is TGCGCCAGCAGTGATTCGGCAGGGTATGGCTACACCTTC.

Remarks on this clonotype: It is likely a read error, because the conserved phenylalanine at the end of the CDR3 is missing. The chain joins TRBV6-1 to TRBJ1-1, with 8 bases matching TRBD1. With 4 bases clipped from V and 4 bases from J, the junction kept 5 bases outside the gene matches. The CDR3 length is 14 residues. Germline values: CDR1 MNHNS, CDR2 SASEGT. DNA of the CDR3: TGTGCCAGCAGTGTTACAGGGGGAGGCACTGAAGCTTTCTTG. Its translation is CASSVTGGGTEAFL.

As concerns this clonotype: Compared with germline, one end of the junction differs, possibly owing to a read error. The CDR3 is CTSSLDPLNTEELFF. The CDR3 region has the DNA TGTACCAGCAGCTTAGATCCTCTGAACACCGAGGAGCTGTTTTTT. The V gene is TRBV11-2, the J gene TRBJ2-2, with no clear D. Germline values: CDR1 SGHAT, CDR2 FQNNGV. CDR3 length equals 15 residues.

As concerns this clonotype: One end of the junction is discordant with germline, which a read error may explain. The CDR3 loop reads CASNLGRRAAWWTDTQYF. The CDR3 nucleotides are TGTGCCAGCAACTTAGGGCGTAGGGCAGCCTGGTGGACAGATACGCAGTATTTC. The rearrangement joins TRBV11-2 to TRBJ2-3; D may be TRBD1 (6 bases). Looked up from germline, CDR1 is SGHAT and CDR2 is FQNNGV. The CDR3 runs to 18 residues. Full variable domain (remainder filled in from reference TRBV11-2 and TRBJ2-3): EAGVAQSPRYKIIEKRQSVAFWCNPISGHATLYWYQQILGQGPKLLIQFQNNGVVDDSQLPKDRFSAERLKGVDSTLKIQPAKLEDSAVYLCASNLGRRAAWWTDTQYFGPGTRLTVL.

This clonotype was detected only once. This clone may be a read error of a much larger clone one base away. This likely comes from a read error, as the CDR3 has no conserved phenylalanine or tryptophan at its end. The chain joins TRBV20-1 to TRBJ2-7, with D possibly TRBD2 on 5 matching bases. In germline, CDR1 is DFQATT, CDR2 SNEGSKA (reference sequence). This CDR3 has 14 residues. V was pared by 0 bases and J by 0 bases, with 9 bases between. The CDR3 loop reads CSARDLGNSYEQYI. In DNA form, the CDR3 reads TGCAGTGCTAGAGATCTCGGGAACTCCTACGAGCAGTACATC.

The CDR3 protein is CASSLNLRYEQYV. The DNA of the CDR3 is TGCGCCAGCAGCCTAAACTTGCGGTACGAGCAGTACGTC. The chain is built from TRBV11-1 and TRBJ2-7; D uncertain. Germline V gene lookup returns CDR1 SGHAT and CDR2 FQDESV (reference sequence). This CDR3 region has 13 residues.

V and J are TRBV5-4 and TRBJ1-5; D ambiguous. V lost 4 bases and J 0 bases, leaving 17 bases between the germline ends. CDR1 is SGHNT, CDR2 YYREEE, per germline (reference sequence). The CDR3 spans 17 residues. The CDR3 DNA reads as TGTGCCAGCAGCCGGGTGGCCGAGAATGATAGCAATCAGCCCCAGCATTTT. Translated: CASSRVAENDSNQPQHF.

This clonotype was detected only a few times. CDR3 protein: CASSPLAQGGELFF. In nucleotides, the CDR3 is TGTGCCAGCAGCCCACTAGCCCAGGGCGGGGAGCTGTTTTTT. The V call is TRBV7-9, the J call TRBJ2-2; weak D call: TRBD2 (6 bases). Trimming left V 5 bases short and J 7 bases short, with 14 bases between. Germline CDR1 and CDR2: SEHNR and FQNEAQ (reference sequence). This CDR3 spans 14 amino acids. Combining the CDR3 with reference TRBV7-9 and TRBJ2-2 gives the whole variable domain DTGVSQNPRHKITKRGQNVTFRCDPISEHNRLYWYRQTLGQGPEFLTYFQNEAQLEKSRLLSDRFSAERPKGSFSTLEIQRTEQGDSAMYLCASSPLAQGGELFFGEGSRLTVL.

The chain uses TRBV29-1 and TRBJ1-5; TRBD1 matches at 11 bases. The V gene's germline CDR1 is SQVTM and CDR2 ANQGSEA. CDR3 length: 15 residues. The CDR3: CSIATGTGGLQPQHF. CDR3 sequence (DNA): TGCAGTATTGCAACCGGGACAGGGGGTCTTCAGCCCCAGCATTTT.